The 5 T cell receptor beta chains below come from one sample, sequenced in a study of cytomegalovirus exposure and HLA in healthy donors. This PCR relied on a set of 60 Vbeta primers and 13 Jbeta primers. The protocol was immunoSEQ multiplex PCR, while the TCRdb copy is restricted to in-frame clones and leaves out a portion. Counted here are 100,000 to 150,000 clones, 81% occurring once; the ten biggest clones make up roughly 4%. The sample taken for sequencing was PBMCs. These receptors were collected from a young man in good health and CMV-seropositive.

The CDR3 loop is CASSPGGTSGQETQYF. CDR3 coding DNA: TGCGCCAGCAGCCCAGGGGGGACTAGCGGCCAAGAGACCCAGTACTTC. This chain uses TRBV4-3 with TRBJ2-5, with 11 bases fitting TRBD2. The germline gives CDR1 LGHNA, CDR2 YSLEER. V lost 4 bases, J lost 1 base, and 5 bases stayed unmatched. CDR3 length equals 16 residues.

The chain carries TRBV6-5 and TRBJ2-3, with TRBD2 as a possible D gene (6 bases). The CDR3 totals 14 residues. The germline CDR1 and CDR2 sequences are MNHEY and SVGAGI. Trimming shortened V by 3 bases and J by 4 bases, and 11 bases separated the two germline ends. The CDR3 bases are TGTGCCAGCAGTTATGGAGGGCTCGCAGATACGCAGTATTTT. It translates to CASSYGGLADTQYF.

The chain joins TRBV15 to TRBJ2-5; D gene uncertain. The DNA matches TRBJ2-7 better at its end, which makes the J call doubtful. Germline V gene data show CDR1 as LNHNV and CDR2 as YYDKDF (reference sequence). The CDR3 is 15 residues long. The CDR3 spells CATSRAYSQTYEQYF. The CDR3 DNA reads TGTGCCACCAGCAGGGCCTACAGCCAAACCTACGAGCAGTACTTC.

The chain combines TRBV5-1 with TRBJ2-1; the match to TRBD2 covers 9 bases. The V gene end was trimmed by 0 bases and the J gene end by 7 bases; junction bases not matched to a gene: 8. The CDR3 loop spans 16 amino acids. CDR1 is SGHRS, CDR2 YFSETQ, per germline. The CDR3 region is CASSLVVGGRGNEQFF. CDR3 DNA sequence: TGCGCCAGCAGCTTGGTCGTTGGCGGGAGGGGGAATGAGCAGTTCTTC.

V and J are TRBV11-3 and TRBJ2-2, with a weak D call TRBD2 (5 bases). V lost 0 bases and J 6 bases, leaving 11 bases between the germline ends. Germline V gene lookup returns CDR1 SGHNT and CDR2 YENEEA. CDR3 length equals 15 residues. The CDR3 DNA reads as TGTGCCAGCAGCTTAGATCCACTAGTCCCCGGGGAGCTGTTTTTT. This sequence encodes CASSLDPLVPGELFF.